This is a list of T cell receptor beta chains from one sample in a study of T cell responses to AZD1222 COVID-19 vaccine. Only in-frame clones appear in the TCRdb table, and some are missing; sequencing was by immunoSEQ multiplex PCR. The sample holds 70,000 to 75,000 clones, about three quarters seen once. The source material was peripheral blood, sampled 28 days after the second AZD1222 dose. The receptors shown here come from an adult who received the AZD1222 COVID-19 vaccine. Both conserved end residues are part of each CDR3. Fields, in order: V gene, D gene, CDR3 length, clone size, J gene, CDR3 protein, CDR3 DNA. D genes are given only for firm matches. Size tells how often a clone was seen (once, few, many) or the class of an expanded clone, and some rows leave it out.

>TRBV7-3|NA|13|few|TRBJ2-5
CASSLIPGETQYF
TGTGCCAGCAGCTTAATCCCGGGGGAGACCCAGTACTTC
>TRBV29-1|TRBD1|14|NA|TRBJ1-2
CSVDLTGVGYGYTF
TGCAGCGTAGACCTTACAGGGGTCGGCTATGGCTACACCTTC
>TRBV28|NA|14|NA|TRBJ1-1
CASSWSRANTEAFF
TGTGCCAGCAGTTGGTCCAGGGCGAACACTGAAGCTTTCTTT
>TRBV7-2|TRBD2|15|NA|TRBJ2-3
CASSYSGRNADTQYF
TGTGCCAGCAGTTATAGCGGGAGAAATGCAGATACGCAGTATTTT
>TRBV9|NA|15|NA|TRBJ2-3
CASSTRGEGVDTQYF
TGTGCCAGCAGCACCCGTGGGGAGGGGGTGGATACGCAGTATTTT
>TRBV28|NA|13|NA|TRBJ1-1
CASSRLVNTEAFF
TGTGCCAGCAGCCGACTCGTTAACACTGAAGCTTTCTTT
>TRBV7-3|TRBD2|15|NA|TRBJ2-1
CASSVAGGGYNEQFF
TGTGCCAGCAGCGTAGCGGGAGGGGGGTACAATGAGCAGTTCTTC
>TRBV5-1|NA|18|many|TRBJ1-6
CASSFSSIKQSFYSPLHF
TGCGCCAGCAGCTTTTCGTCGATCAAACAGTCGTTCTATTCACCCCTCCACTTT
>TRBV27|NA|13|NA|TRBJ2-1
CASSARTTNEQFF
TGTGCCAGCAGTGCCAGGACTACTAATGAGCAGTTCTTC
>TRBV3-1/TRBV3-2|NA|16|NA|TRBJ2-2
CASSPRTSPRTGELFF
TGTGCCAGCAGCCCTAGAACCTCCCCCCGGACCGGGGAGCTGTTTTTT
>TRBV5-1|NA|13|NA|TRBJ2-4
CASSNGQSNIQYF
TGCGCCAGCAGCAACGGACAGTCGAACATTCAGTACTTC
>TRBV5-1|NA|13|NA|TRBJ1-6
CASQSEGASPLHF
TGCGCCAGCCAGTCGGAGGGTGCTTCACCCCTCCACTTT
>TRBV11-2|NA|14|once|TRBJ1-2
CASSLGGAGNGYTF
TGTGCCAGCAGCTTAGGCGGCGCAGGGAATGGCTACACCTTC
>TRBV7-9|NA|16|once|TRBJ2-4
CASSLGARGLKNIQYF
TGTGCCAGCAGCTTAGGTGCTCGGGGGCTGAAGAACATTCAGTACTTC
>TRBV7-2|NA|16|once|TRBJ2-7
CASSSQSGASLYEQYF
TGTGCCAGCAGCTCGCAATCAGGGGCATCTCTCTACGAGCAGTACTTC
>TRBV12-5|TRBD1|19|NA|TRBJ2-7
CASGLFLRDRGSHSHEQYF
TGTGCTAGTGGTTTATTCTTACGAGACAGGGGGTCTCACAGCCACGAGCAGTACTTC
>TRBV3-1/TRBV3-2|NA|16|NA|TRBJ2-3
CASSQGASLSTDTQYF
TGTGCCAGCAGCCAAGGGGCTAGCCTCAGCACAGATACGCAGTATTTT
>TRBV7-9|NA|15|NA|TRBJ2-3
CASSLVLELTDTQYF
TGTGCCAGCAGCTTAGTTTTGGAACTCACAGATACGCAGTATTTT
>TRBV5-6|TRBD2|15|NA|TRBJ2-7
CASSLRGLVSYEQYF
TGTGCCAGCAGCTTGAGGGGACTAGTCTCCTACGAGCAGTACTTC
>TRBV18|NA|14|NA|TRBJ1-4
CASSPESRSEKLFF
TGTGCCAGCTCACCAGAAAGCAGGAGCGAAAAACTGTTTTTT
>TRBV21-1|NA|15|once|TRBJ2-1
CASSSLGQANNEQFF
TGTGCCAGCAGCAGTCTGGGACAGGCGAACAATGAGCAGTTCTTC
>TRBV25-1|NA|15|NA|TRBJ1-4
CASSGSGATNEKLFF
TGTGCCAGCAGTGGGTCGGGAGCAACTAATGAAAAACTGTTTTTT
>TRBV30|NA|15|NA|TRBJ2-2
CAWKSGNANTGELFF
TGTGCCTGGAAATCCGGGAACGCGAACACCGGGGAGCTGTTTTTT
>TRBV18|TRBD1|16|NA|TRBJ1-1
CASSRDRGSMNTEAFF
TGTGCCAGCTCAAGGGACAGGGGTTCTATGAACACTGAAGCTTTCTTT
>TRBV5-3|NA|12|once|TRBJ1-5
CAIGGRSQPQHF
TGTGCCATAGGGGGGAGGAGTCAGCCCCAGCATTTT
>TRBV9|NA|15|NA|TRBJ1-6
CASSVGGLGDSPLHF
TGTGCCAGCAGCGTAGGGGGGCTGGGCGATTCACCCCTCCACTTT
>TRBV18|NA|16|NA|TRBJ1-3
CASSPSLGMSGNTIYF
TGTGCCAGCTCACCGTCACTGGGGATGAGCGGAAACACCATATATTTT